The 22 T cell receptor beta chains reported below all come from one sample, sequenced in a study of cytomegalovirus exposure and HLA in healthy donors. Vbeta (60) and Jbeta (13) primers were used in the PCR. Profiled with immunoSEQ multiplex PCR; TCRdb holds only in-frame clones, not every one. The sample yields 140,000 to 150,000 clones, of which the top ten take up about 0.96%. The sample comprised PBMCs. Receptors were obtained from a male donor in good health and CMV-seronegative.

In nucleotides, the CDR3 is TGTGCCAAGGCCGGGGACACCGGGGAGCTGTTTTTT. This codes for CAKAGDTGELFF. V gene TRBV2 combines with J gene TRBJ2-2, with D perhaps TRBD2 (5 bases). V was shortened by 10 bases and J by 3 bases, with 9 bases between the two germline ends. The CDR3 has 12 residues. CDR1 SNHLY and CDR2 FYNNEI come from the germline V gene.

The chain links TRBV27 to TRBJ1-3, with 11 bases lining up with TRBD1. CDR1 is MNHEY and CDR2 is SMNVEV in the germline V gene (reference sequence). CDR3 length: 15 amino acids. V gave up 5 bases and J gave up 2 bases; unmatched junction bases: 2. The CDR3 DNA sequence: TGTGCCAGCAGTCCGGACAGGGGGCCTGGAAACACCATATATTTT. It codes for CASSPDRGPGNTIYF.

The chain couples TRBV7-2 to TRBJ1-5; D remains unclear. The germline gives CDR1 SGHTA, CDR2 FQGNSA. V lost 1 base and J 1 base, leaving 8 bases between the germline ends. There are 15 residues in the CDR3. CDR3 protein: CASSLGDISNQPQHF. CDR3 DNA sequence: TGTGCCAGCAGCTTAGGAGACATCAGCAATCAGCCCCAGCATTTT.

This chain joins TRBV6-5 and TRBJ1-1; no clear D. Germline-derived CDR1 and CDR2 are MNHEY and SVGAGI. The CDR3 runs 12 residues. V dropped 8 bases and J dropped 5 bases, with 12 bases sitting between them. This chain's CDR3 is CASSNGRTEAFF. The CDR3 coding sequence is TGTGCCAGCTCGAATGGGCGAACTGAAGCTTTCTTT.

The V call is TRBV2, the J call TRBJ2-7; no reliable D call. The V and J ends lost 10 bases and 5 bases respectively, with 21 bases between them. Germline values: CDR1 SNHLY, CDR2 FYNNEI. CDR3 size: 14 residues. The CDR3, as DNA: TGTGCCACAGCAACTACCGGTGGTCCTCACGAGCAGTACTTC. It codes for CATATTGGPHEQYF.

This CDR3 is CASGQGYGYTF. The CDR3 DNA is TGTGCCAGCGGACAGGGGTATGGCTACACCTTC. J is TRBJ1-2 and V is TRBV28; TRBD1 agrees at 9 bases. Germline-derived CDR1 and CDR2 are MDHEN and SYDVKM. This CDR3 is 11 amino acids long. Germline trimming cut 8 bases from V and 5 bases from J; bases unmatched to any gene: 0.

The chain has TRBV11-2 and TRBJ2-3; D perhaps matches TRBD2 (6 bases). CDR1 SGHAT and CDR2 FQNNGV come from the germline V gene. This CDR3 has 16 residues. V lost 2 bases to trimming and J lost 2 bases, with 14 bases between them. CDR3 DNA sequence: TGTGCCAGCAGCTTACCGGGGGTCCTCCTCACAGATACGCAGTATTTT. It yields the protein CASSLPGVLLTDTQYF.

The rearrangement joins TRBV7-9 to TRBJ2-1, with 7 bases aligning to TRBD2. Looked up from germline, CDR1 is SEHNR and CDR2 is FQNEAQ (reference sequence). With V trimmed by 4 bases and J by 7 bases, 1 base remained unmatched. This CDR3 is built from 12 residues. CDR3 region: CASSWGGNEQFF. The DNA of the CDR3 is TGTGCCAGCAGCTGGGGGGGTAATGAGCAGTTCTTC.

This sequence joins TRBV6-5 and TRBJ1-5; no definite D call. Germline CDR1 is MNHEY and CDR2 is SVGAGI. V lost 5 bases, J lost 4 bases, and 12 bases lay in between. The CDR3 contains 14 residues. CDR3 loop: CASSRDSGNQPQHF. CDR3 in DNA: TGTGCCAGCAGTCGGGATTCGGGGAATCAGCCCCAGCATTTT.

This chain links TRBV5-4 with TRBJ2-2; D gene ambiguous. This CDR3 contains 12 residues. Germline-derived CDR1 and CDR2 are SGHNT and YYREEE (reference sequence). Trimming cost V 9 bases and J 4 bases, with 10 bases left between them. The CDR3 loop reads CATPRATGELFF. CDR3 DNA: TGTGCCACCCCCCGCGCCACCGGGGAGCTGTTTTTT.

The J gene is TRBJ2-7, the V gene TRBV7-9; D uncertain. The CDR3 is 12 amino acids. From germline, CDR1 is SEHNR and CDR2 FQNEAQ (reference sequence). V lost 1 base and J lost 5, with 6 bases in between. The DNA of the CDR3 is TGTGCCAGCAGCTTAGACACCAACGAGCAGTACTTC. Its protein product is CASSLDTNEQYF.

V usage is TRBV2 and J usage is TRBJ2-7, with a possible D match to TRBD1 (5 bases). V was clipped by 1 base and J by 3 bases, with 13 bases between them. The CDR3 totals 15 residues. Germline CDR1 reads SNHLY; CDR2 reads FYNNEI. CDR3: CASSEGRTGLYEQYF. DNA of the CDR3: TGTGCCAGCAGTGAAGGTCGCACAGGTCTCTACGAGCAGTACTTC.

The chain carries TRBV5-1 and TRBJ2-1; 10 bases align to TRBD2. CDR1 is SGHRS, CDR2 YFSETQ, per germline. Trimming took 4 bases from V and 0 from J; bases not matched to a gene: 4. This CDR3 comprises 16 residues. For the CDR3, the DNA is TGCGCCAGCAGCGCCGCTAGCGGGGGCTCCTACAATGAGCAGTTCTTC. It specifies CASSAASGGSYNEQFF.

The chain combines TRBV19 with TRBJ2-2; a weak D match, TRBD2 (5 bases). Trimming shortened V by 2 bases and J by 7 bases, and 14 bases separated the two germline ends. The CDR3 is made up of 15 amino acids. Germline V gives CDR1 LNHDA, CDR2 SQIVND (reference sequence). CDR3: CASSISRTGNGELFF. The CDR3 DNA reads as TGTGCCAGTAGTATATCTAGGACTGGAAACGGGGAGCTGTTTTTT.

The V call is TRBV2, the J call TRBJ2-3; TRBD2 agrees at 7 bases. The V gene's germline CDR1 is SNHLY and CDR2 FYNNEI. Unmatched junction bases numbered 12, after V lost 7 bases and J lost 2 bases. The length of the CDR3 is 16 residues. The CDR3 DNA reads TGTGCCAGCAAGTTAGGGACTAATGCATTCACAGATACGCAGTATTTT. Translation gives CASKLGTNAFTDTQYF.

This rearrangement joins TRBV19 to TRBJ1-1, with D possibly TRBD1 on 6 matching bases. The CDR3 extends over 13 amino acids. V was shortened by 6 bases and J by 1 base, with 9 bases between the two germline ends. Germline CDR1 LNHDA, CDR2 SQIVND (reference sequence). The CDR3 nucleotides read TGTGCCAGTAGAGTGGGGGCGAACACTGAAGCTTTCTTT. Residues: CASRVGANTEAFF.

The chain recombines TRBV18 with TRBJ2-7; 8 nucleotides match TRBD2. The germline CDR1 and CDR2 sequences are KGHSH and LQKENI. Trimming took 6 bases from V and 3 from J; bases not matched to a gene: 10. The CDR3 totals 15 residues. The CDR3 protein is CASSSPGLDYYEQYF. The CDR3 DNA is TGTGCCAGCTCTTCTCCGGGACTAGATTACTACGAGCAGTACTTC. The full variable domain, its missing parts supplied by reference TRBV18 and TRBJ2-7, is NAGVMQNPRHLVRRRGQEARLRCSPMKGHSHVYWYRQLPEEGLKFMVYLQKENIIDESGMPKERFSAEFPKEGPSILRIQQVVRGDSAAYFCASSSPGLDYYEQYFGPGTRLTVT.

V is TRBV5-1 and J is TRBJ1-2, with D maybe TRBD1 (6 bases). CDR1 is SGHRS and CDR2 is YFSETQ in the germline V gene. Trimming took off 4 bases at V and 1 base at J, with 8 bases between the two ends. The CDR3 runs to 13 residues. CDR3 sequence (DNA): TGCGCCAGCAGCGTGGACAGTAACTATGGCTACACCTTC. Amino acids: CASSVDSNYGYTF. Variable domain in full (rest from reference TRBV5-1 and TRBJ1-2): KAGVTQTPRYLIKTRGQQVTLSCSPISGHRSVSWYQQTPGQGLQFLFEYFSETQRNKGNFPGRFSGRQFSNSRSEMNVSTLELGDSALYLCASSVDSNYGYTFGSGTRLTVV.

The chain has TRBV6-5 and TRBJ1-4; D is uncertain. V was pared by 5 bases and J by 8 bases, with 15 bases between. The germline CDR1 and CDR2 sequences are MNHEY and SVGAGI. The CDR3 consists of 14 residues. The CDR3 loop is CASSPWGGREKLFF. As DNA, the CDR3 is TGTGCCAGCAGTCCCTGGGGAGGGAGGGAAAAACTGTTTTTT.

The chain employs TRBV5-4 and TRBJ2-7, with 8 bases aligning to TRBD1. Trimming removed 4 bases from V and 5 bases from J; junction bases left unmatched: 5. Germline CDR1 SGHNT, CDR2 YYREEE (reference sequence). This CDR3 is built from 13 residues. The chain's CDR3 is CASSTDRANEQYF. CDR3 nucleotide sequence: TGTGCCAGCAGCACGGACAGGGCCAACGAGCAGTACTTC. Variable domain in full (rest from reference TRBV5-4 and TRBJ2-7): ETGVTQSPTHLIKTRGQQVTLRCSSQSGHNTVSWYQQALGQGPQFIFQYYREEENGRGNFPPRFSGLQFPNYSSELNVNALELDDSALYLCASSTDRANEQYFGPGTRLTVT.

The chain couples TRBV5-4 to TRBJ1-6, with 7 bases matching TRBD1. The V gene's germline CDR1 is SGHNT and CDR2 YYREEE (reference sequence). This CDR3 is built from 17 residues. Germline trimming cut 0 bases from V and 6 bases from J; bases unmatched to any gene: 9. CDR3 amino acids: CASSLVTGRGPNSPLHF. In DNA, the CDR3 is TGTGCCAGCAGCTTGGTCACGGGAAGGGGGCCTAATTCACCCCTCCACTTT. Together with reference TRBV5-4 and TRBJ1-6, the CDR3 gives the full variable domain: ETGVTQSPTHLIKTRGQQVTLRCSSQSGHNTVSWYQQALGQGPQFIFQYYREEENGRGNFPPRFSGLQFPNYSSELNVNALELDDSALYLCASSLVTGRGPNSPLHFGNGTRLTVT.

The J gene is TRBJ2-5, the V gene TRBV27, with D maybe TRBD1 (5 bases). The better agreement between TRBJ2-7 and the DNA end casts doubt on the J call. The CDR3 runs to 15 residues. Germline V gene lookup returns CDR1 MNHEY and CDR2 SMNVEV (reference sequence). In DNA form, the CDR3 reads TGTGCCAGCAGTTTAACAGGCCAGGGCTCCTACGAGCAGTACTTC. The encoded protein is CASSLTGQGSYEQYF.